A single sample is the source of the 26 T cell receptor beta chains below, sequenced in a study of cytomegalovirus exposure and HLA in healthy donors. PCR employed 60 Vbeta and 13 Jbeta primers. Profiled with immunoSEQ multiplex PCR; TCRdb holds only in-frame clones, not every one. The table records about 170,000 clones, 80% to 90% of them present only once. The sequenced material came from PBMCs. Receptors originate from a man under 40 in good health and CMV-seropositive.

The gene calls are TRBV19 and TRBJ2-2; D is uncertain. The CDR3 contains 14 residues. Looked up from germline, CDR1 is LNHDA and CDR2 is SQIVND (reference sequence). The V end was cut by 5 bases, the J end by 5 bases, with 12 bases between. The chain's CDR3 is CASSPEIRTGELFF. The CDR3 DNA reads as TGTGCCAGTAGTCCCGAAATTAGAACCGGGGAGCTGTTTTTT.

The chain is built from TRBV29-1 and TRBJ2-2, with 8 bases aligning to TRBD2. Germline loops: CDR1 SQVTM, CDR2 ANQGSEA. The CDR3 covers 14 residues. V was clipped by 4 bases and J by 0 bases; unmatched bases: 1. The CDR3: CSVVGLANTGELFF. CDR3 DNA: TGCAGCGTTGTGGGACTAGCGAACACCGGGGAGCTGTTTTTT.

This chain connects TRBV7-3 to TRBJ2-1; TRBD2 matches 8 bases. The length of the CDR3 is 15 residues. Germline V gene lookup returns CDR1 SGHTA and CDR2 FQGTGA. V was clipped by 5 bases and J by 7 bases; unmatched bases: 10. The CDR3 is CASSLLSGGGNEQFF. CDR3 in DNA: TGTGCCAGCAGCCTACTGTCGGGAGGGGGAAATGAGCAGTTCTTC.

The chain joins TRBV19 to TRBJ2-4; 8 nucleotides line up with TRBD1. V was pared by 4 bases and J by 6 bases, with 5 bases of the junction left unmatched. Germline loops: CDR1 LNHDA, CDR2 SQIVND (reference sequence). The CDR3 spans 14 residues. In nucleotides, the CDR3 is TGTGCCAGTAGTACAACAGGGGGTGGAAACATTCAGTACTTC. As protein: CASSTTGGGNIQYF. Variable domain in full (rest from reference TRBV19 and TRBJ2-4): DGGITQSPKYLFRKEGQNVTLSCEQNLNHDAMYWYRQDPGQGLRLIYYSQIVNDFQKGDIAEGYSVSREKKESFPLTVTSAQKNPTAFYLCASSTTGGGNIQYFGAGTRLSVL.

This chain uses TRBV18 with TRBJ2-2; 10 bases fit TRBD2. The J segment lost 4 bases and the V segment lost 2 bases, leaving 4 bases of the junction unmatched. Germline loops: CDR1 KGHSH, CDR2 LQKENI. The CDR3 consists of 16 residues. The CDR3: CASSPRSSGSTGELFF. The CDR3 bases are TGTGCCAGCTCACCAAGGTCTAGCGGGAGCACCGGGGAGCTGTTTTTT. Complete variable domain (other parts from reference TRBV18 and TRBJ2-2): NAGVMQNPRHLVRRRGQEARLRCSPMKGHSHVYWYRQLPEEGLKFMVYLQKENIIDESGMPKERFSAEFPKEGPSILRIQQVVRGDSAAYFCASSPRSSGSTGELFFGEGSRLTVL.

CDR3 sequence: CASSLGTDYSNQPQHF. The CDR3, as DNA: TGCGCCAGCAGCCTCGGGACAGATTATAGCAATCAGCCCCAGCATTTT. V and J are TRBV5-1 and TRBJ1-5, with 7 bases matching TRBD1. The V gene end was trimmed by 4 bases and the J gene end by 0 bases; junction bases not matched to a gene: 7. This CDR3 region has 16 residues. Germline V gene sequence: CDR1 SGHRS, CDR2 YFSETQ.

The rearrangement links TRBV19 to TRBJ1-1; D might be TRBD1 (5 bases). The CDR3 loop spans 12 amino acids. Trimming removed 5 bases from V and 6 bases from J, with 10 bases in between. The germline gives CDR1 LNHDA, CDR2 SQIVND (reference sequence). The DNA of the CDR3 is TGTGCCAGTAGTTCAAGGGGCCCTGAAGCTTTCTTT. It is translated as CASSSRGPEAFF.

The chain uses TRBV25-1 and TRBJ2-3; D is uncertain. The CDR3 extends over 13 amino acids. The germline CDR1 and CDR2 sequences are MGHDK and SYGVNS. Trimming removed 8 bases from V and 2 bases from J, with 11 bases in between. CDR3 protein: CASCPRITDTQYF. CDR3 in DNA: TGTGCCAGCTGTCCTAGGATCACAGATACGCAGTATTTT.

The chain recombines TRBV2 with TRBJ1-2; D remains ambiguous. This CDR3 region has 12 residues. Germline V lookup: CDR1 SNHLY, CDR2 FYNNEI. V lost 1 base to trimming and J lost 8 bases, with 8 bases between them. CDR3 coding DNA: TGTGCCAGCAGTGAAGTAAACGGGGGCTACACCTTC. As protein: CASSEVNGGYTF. The full variable domain, completed using reference TRBV2 and TRBJ1-2, is EPEVTQTPSHQVTQMGQEVILRCVPISNHLYFYWYRQILGQKVEFLVSFYNNEISEKSEIFDDQFSVERPDGSNFTLKIRSTKLEDSAMYFCASSEVNGGYTFGSGTRLTVV.

As concerns this clone: At one boundary the junction diverges from the germline segment, which might be a read error. The chain is built from TRBV7-7 and TRBJ2-7, with a possible D match to TRBD2 (5 bases). There are 13 residues in the CDR3. The V gene's germline CDR1 is SSHAT and CDR2 FNYEAQ (reference sequence). The CDR3 sequence is CASSLADGNEQYF. The DNA of the CDR3 is TGTGCTAGCAGCTTAGCTGACGGGAACGAGCAGTACTTC.

This clone appeared a single time. This chain joins TRBV7-6 and TRBJ2-7, with a weak D call TRBD1 (6 bases). This CDR3 comprises 15 residues. V was pared by 5 bases and J by 4 bases, with 18 bases between. Germline lookup yields CDR1 SGHVS and CDR2 FNYEAQ. The CDR3 is CASSLTPTGKYEQYV. CDR3 bases: TGTGCCAGCAGCCTCACCCCCACAGGGAAGTACGAGCAGTACGTC.

V gene TRBV2 combines with J gene TRBJ2-7, with a tentative D call TRBD1 (6 bases). The length of the CDR3 is 12 residues. The ends were cut back, 7 bases at V and 0 bases at J, with 7 bases in the middle. Germline V gene sequence: CDR1 SNHLY, CDR2 FYNNEI. CDR3 in amino acids: CASKDSSYEQYV. The DNA of the CDR3 is TGTGCCAGCAAGGACAGCTCCTACGAGCAGTACGTC.

The chain carries TRBV19 and TRBJ2-1; the match to TRBD2 covers 7 bases. The CDR3 is 16 amino acids. V shed 2 bases and J 0 bases; nucleotides not matched to a gene: 4. The germline CDR1 and CDR2 sequences are LNHDA and SQIVND (reference sequence). In nucleotides, the CDR3 is TGTGCCAGTAGTATATCACTAGCGAGCTCCTACAATGAGCAGTTCTTC. Amino acid sequence: CASSISLASSYNEQFF.

V is TRBV29-1 and J is TRBJ1-1, with D unclear. This CDR3 is built from 13 residues. Germline-derived CDR1 and CDR2 are SQVTM and ANQGSEA. Trimming took 1 base from V and 1 from J, leaving 7 bases between them. The CDR3 nucleotides read TGCAGCGTTGAAGTGGCACAGAACACTGAAGCTTTCTTT. It is translated as CSVEVAQNTEAFF.

As for this clone: The junction departs from the called germline gene at one end, perhaps through a read error. Written as DNA, the CDR3 is TGTTCCAGCAGCTTAGCGGAGGGGTCGAACACTGAAGCTTTCTTT. Amino acid sequence: CSSSLAEGSNTEAFF. The chain combines TRBV7-9 with TRBJ1-1; tentative D call: TRBD1 (5 bases). This CDR3 is built from 15 residues. Looked up from germline, CDR1 is SEHNR and CDR2 is FQNEAQ (reference sequence).

The V call is TRBV2, the J call TRBJ2-3, with TRBD1 as a possible D gene (6 bases). Trimming took off 7 bases at V and 6 bases at J, with 17 bases between the two ends. This CDR3 contains 14 residues. Per the germline V gene, CDR1 is SNHLY and CDR2 is FYNNEI. As DNA, the CDR3 is TGTGCCAGCACCAGGGGACCTACTTTGGATACGCAGTATTTT. Protein sequence: CASTRGPTLDTQYF.

This chain joins TRBV21-1 and TRBJ2-4; TRBD1, the table's D call, lacks a check against the DNA. TRBV21-1 counts as a pseudogene. The CDR3 is made up of 15 amino acids. The CDR3 protein is CASSTKRTDQNIQYF. The CDR3 nucleotides read TGTGCCAGCAGCACGAAAAGGACAGACCAAAACATTCAGTACTTC.

The chain recombines TRBV14 with TRBJ2-7; TRBD2 aligns across 8 bases. Germline CDR1 is SGHDN and CDR2 is FVKESK. This CDR3 spans 16 amino acids. Trimming at V came to 5 bases and at J to 2 bases, leaving 11 bases not matched to a gene. The CDR3 DNA reads as TGTGCCAGCAGCACTTTCGGGACGGGGGGGACCTACGAGCAGTACTTC. It encodes CASSTFGTGGTYEQYF.

The V and J genes are TRBV5-4 and TRBJ2-5; 7 bases are a match to TRBD2. Germline lookup yields CDR1 SGHNT and CDR2 YYREEE (reference sequence). CDR3 size: 15 residues. V gave up 4 bases and J gave up 5 bases; unmatched junction bases: 11. The CDR3 protein is CASSPGRRERETQYF. CDR3 DNA sequence: TGTGCCAGCAGCCCAGGAAGGCGGGAGAGGGAGACCCAGTACTTC.

This chain joins TRBV2 and TRBJ2-3; TRBD2 might be the D (7 bases). The CDR3 has 15 amino acids. V lost 5 bases, J lost 4 bases, and 16 bases lay in between. Germline V CDR1 and CDR2: SNHLY, FYNNEI. The CDR3 spells CASSSVGGASDTQYF. The DNA of the CDR3 is TGTGCCAGCAGTTCCGTGGGGGGGGCCTCAGATACGCAGTATTTT.

The chain carries TRBV11-2 and TRBJ2-3; 7 nucleotides line up with TRBD2. J lost 9 bases, V lost 3 bases, and 6 bases had no gene match. CDR1 and CDR2 (germline): SGHAT, FQNNGV. The CDR3 runs 13 residues. As DNA, the CDR3 is TGTGCCAGCAGCTTCTTAGCGGGCAGCACGCAGTATTTT. It specifies CASSFLAGSTQYF.

This clone has more than one count but fewer than ten. The CDR3 is CAISESKRGTGSNQPQHF. The CDR3 DNA sequence: TGTGCCATCAGTGAGTCGAAAAGGGGGACAGGGAGCAATCAGCCCCAGCATTTT. The chain has TRBV10-3 and TRBJ1-5, with TRBD1 matching 9 bases. The CDR3 covers 18 residues. After removal of 0 bases from V and 1 base from J, the junction contained 7 bases not matched to a gene. The germline V gene encodes CDR1 ENHRY and CDR2 SYGVKD.

A word on this clone: One junction end does not reproduce the germline sequence, and a read error may be involved. The chain employs TRBV7-9 and TRBJ2-1; D call uncertain. CDR3 size: 17 residues. Per germline, CDR1 SEHNR and CDR2 FQNEAQ (reference sequence). The CDR3, as DNA: TGTTCCAGCAGCCCCCTCCCCCCGACTGACTCCTACAATGAGCAGTTCTTC. Protein sequence: CSSSPLPPTDSYNEQFF.

The chain has TRBV5-1 and TRBJ2-4; weak D call: TRBD1 (6 bases). The CDR3 is 16 residues long. V lost 0 bases and J lost 1, with 11 bases in between. CDR1 SGHRS and CDR2 YFSETQ come from the germline V gene. The CDR3 sequence is CASSLAGAMAKNIQYF. CDR3 sequence (DNA): TGCGCCAGCAGCTTGGCAGGGGCGATGGCCAAAAACATTCAGTACTTC.

J is TRBJ2-7 and V is TRBV10-1, with TRBD1 matching 8 bases. Looked up from germline, CDR1 is WNHNN and CDR2 is SYGVQD (reference sequence). V shed 8 bases, J shed 3 bases, and the junction held 9 bases outside the gene matches. CDR3 length: 14 residues. The CDR3 loop is CASRDRGIYYEQYF. The CDR3 nucleotides are TGCGCCAGCCGAGACAGGGGAATATACTACGAGCAGTACTTC.

This clone is medium-sized by share. The V gene is TRBV5-5, the J gene TRBJ2-5, with 7 nucleotides matching TRBD1. Germline CDR1 reads SGHKS; CDR2 reads YYEKEE (reference sequence). The CDR3 has 19 amino acids. Losses at the gene ends were 1 base for V and 5 bases for J; bases not matched to a gene: 20. The CDR3 region has the DNA TGTGCCAGCAGCTTGCTCGGGACAGATTCGGACTGGGAATGGGAGACCCAGTACTTC. The encoded protein is CASSLLGTDSDWEWETQYF.